This T cell receptor (beta chain) stems from a study of cytomegalovirus exposure and HLA in healthy donors. Whole-study context: One earlier analysis, a look at around 180 million T cells, found roughly 120 million unique TCR beta sequences. General observations from the study: Likely technical artifact: a cluster of highly shared sequence variants. V- and J-gene trimming in TCR beta was tied to a missense DCLRE1C variant by an analysis performed later. Reportedly, a later analysis found an Asian-associated ancestry cluster had fewer N-insertions than the approximately 640-donor mean.

In the PCR, 60 Vbeta and 13 Jbeta primers were used. Using immunoSEQ multiplex PCR, the repertoire was profiled, and TCRdb retains in-frame clones only, with some absent. In the table there are approximately 210,000 clones, around 81% of which are singletons. CDR3 length equals 14 residues. The germline V and J ends were trimmed by 3 bases and 7 bases, with 16 bases remaining between them. The germline V gene encodes CDR1 SGDLS and CDR2 YYNGEE. On this clone itself: Antigen: not known.

Sequenced input: PBMCs. The receptor's source is a woman between 50 and 59 years old in good health and CMV-seropositive. V gene TRBV9 combines with J gene TRBJ2-5, with a possible D match to TRBD1 (6 bases). The chain's CDR3 is CASSETGHLGTQYF. In DNA, the CDR3 is TGTGCCAGCAGCGAAACAGGGCACTTGGGGACCCAGTACTTC.